This T cell receptor beta chain was identified in a study of T cells in Graves' hyperthyroidism and ophthalmopathy. Overall study: Initial diagnosis, before any treatment, was when peripheral blood was collected.

Turning to this clonotype: As yet, its antigen is unknown. It is likely a read error, because the conserved phenylalanine at the end of the CDR3 is missing.

Notes on the study in general: The majority of expanded thyroid clonotypes above 0.001 also appeared in blood.

Clinicians diagnosed patients from clinical symptoms, serum thyroxine and TRAb, thyroid ultrasound and orbital computed tomography. Researchers amplified the TCR beta CDR3 regions from RNA transcripts. In the first-round RT-PCR of the TCR CDR3, the HTBI primer set was used. TCRdb redid the calling of the multiplex PCR reads with MiXCR, one entry per CDR3 protein. The repertoire holds 800,000 or so distinct CDR3 sequences, with more than 30% as singletons. V lost 6 bases, J lost 2 bases, and 4 bases stayed unmatched. The CDR3 totals 13 residues. Germline CDR1 is SQVTM and CDR2 is ANQGSEA. This clonotype was obtained from a young man with Graves' hyperthyroidism. This chain joins TRBV29-1 and TRBJ1-2; 9 nucleotides line up with TRBD1. Material: blood. The CDR3 loop reads CSVTGTGNYGYTL. CDR3 coding DNA: TGCAGCGTGACCGGGACAGGGAACTATGGCTACACCCTC.